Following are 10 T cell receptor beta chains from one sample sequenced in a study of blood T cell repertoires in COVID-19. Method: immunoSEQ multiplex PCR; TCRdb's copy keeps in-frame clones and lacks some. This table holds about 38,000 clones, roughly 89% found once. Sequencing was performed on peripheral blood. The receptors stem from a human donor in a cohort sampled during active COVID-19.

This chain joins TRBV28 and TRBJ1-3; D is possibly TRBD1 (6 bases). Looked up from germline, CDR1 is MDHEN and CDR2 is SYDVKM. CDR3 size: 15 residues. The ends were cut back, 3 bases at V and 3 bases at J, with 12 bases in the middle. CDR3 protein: CASSFGGAGGNTIYF. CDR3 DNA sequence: TGTGCCAGCAGTTTCGGGGGGGCTGGTGGAAACACCATATATTTT. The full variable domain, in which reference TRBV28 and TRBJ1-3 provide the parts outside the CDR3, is DVKVTQSSRYLVKRTGEKVFLECVQDMDHENMFWYRQDPGLGLRLIYFSYDVKMKEKGDIPEGYSVSREKKERFSLILESASTNQTSMYLCASSFGGAGGNTIYFGEGSWLTVV.

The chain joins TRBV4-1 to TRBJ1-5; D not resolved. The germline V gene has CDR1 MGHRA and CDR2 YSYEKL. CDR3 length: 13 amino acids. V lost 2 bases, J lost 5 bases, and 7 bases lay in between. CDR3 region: CASSQYGDQPQHF. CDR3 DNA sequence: TGCGCCAGCAGCCAATACGGTGATCAGCCCCAGCATTTT.

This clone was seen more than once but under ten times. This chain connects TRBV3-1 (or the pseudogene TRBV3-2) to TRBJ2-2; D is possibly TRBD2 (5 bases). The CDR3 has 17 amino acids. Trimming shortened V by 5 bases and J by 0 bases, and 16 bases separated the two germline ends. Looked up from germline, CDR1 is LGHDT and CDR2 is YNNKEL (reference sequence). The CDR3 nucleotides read TGTGCCAGCAGCTCCCACGGGTCGGGGTCGAACACCGGGGAGCTGTTTTTT. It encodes CASSSHGSGSNTGELFF.

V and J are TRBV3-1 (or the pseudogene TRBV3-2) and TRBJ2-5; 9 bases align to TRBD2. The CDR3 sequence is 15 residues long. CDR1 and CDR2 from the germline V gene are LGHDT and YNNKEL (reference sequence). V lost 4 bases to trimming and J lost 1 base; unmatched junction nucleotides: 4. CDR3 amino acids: CASSPAAGGQETQYF. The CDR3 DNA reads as TGTGCCAGCAGCCCAGCAGCGGGGGGCCAAGAGACCCAGTACTTC.

The CDR3 here is CASTPRVDTEAFF. The CDR3 DNA sequence: TGTGCCAGCACTCCGCGGGTAGACACTGAAGCTTTCTTT. The chain combines TRBV28 with TRBJ1-1, with unresolved D. Germline loops: CDR1 MDHEN, CDR2 SYDVKM. The CDR3 has 13 residues. The V and J ends lost 7 bases and 3 bases respectively, with 12 bases between them.

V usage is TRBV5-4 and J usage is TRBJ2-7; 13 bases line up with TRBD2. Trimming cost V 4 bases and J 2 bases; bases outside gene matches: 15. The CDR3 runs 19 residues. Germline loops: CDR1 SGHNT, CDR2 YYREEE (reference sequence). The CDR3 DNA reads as TGTGCCAGCAGCCTCAGTCACGGACTAGCGGGGGCCATTGCCTACGAGCAGTACTTC. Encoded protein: CASSLSHGLAGAIAYEQYF.

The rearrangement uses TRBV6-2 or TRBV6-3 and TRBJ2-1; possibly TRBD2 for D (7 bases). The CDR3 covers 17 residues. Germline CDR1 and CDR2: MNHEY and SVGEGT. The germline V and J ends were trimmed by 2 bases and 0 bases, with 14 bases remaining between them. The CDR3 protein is CASSYRGGGASYNEQFF. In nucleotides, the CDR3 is TGTGCCAGCAGTTACAGAGGGGGAGGGGCCTCCTACAATGAGCAGTTCTTC.

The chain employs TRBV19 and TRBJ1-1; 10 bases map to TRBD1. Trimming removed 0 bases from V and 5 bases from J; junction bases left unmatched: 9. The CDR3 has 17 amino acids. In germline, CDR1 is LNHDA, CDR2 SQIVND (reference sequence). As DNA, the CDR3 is TGTGCCAGTAGTATAGAGGGGACAGGGGTTCTGGGGACTGAAGCTTTCTTT. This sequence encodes CASSIEGTGVLGTEAFF.

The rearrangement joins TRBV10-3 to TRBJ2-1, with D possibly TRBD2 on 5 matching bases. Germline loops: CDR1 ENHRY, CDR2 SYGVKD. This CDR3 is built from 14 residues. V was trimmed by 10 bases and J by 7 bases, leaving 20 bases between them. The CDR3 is CATRLLDSGNEQFF. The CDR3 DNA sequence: TGTGCCACCCGACTACTGGATAGTGGGAATGAGCAGTTCTTC.

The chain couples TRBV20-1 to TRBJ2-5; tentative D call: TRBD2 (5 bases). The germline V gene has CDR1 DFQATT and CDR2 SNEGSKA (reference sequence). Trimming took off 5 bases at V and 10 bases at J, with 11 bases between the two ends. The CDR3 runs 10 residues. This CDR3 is CSAGELGQYF. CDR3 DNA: TGCAGTGCTGGGGAGTTGGGCCAGTACTTC.